The T cell receptor beta chain under discussion was sequenced for a study of glioma-infiltrating T cells. Findings of the study overall: Tissue-blood divergence was below expectation in non-neoplastic patients, above in gliomas. CDR3 overlap between tissue and blood was very small.

This clonotype showed up many times. Its matching antigen is unknown. Trimming stripped 1 base from V and 3 bases from J, with 7 bases between. CDR1 and CDR2 (germline): SGHAT, FQDESV (reference sequence). The CDR3 totals 13 residues. Amplification of TCR alpha and beta CDR3 regions from RNA used iRepertoire nested multiplex PCR. Tissue mRNA or PBMC total RNA, 100-400 ng, went into one-step reverse transcription and amplification. TCRdb processed the multiplex PCR reads anew with MiXCR; each CDR3 protein has one entry. The sample includes some 85,000 distinct CDR3 sequences, about a quarter of them seen just once.

Sequenced sample: glioma tissue, nonneoplastic brain tissue, or PBMCs (not recorded which). The origin of this receptor is a human donor with low-grade glioma or glioblastoma, undergoing nonglioma brain surgery, or in good health (not recorded which). The V gene is TRBV11-1, the J gene TRBJ2-7; D perhaps matches TRBD2 (5 bases). This chain's CDR3 is CASSLVRDYEQYF. CDR3 DNA sequence: TGTGCCAGCAGCTTAGTACGGGACTACGAGCAGTACTTC.